The next 16 T cell receptor beta chains were all read from a single sample in a study of blood T cell repertoires in COVID-19. TCRdb's table, derived via immunoSEQ multiplex PCR, lists solely in-frame clones and lacks some. The sample gives 50,000 to 65,000 clones, about four fifths of which show up once; about 6.4% is in the top ten. Specimen: peripheral blood. The receptors stem from a woman in her forties or fifties with active or convalescent COVID-19.

This clone was found many times. This CDR3 reads CASSVDRDPSEQYF. The CDR3 region has the DNA TGTGCCAGCAGTGTGGACAGGGATCCCTCCGAGCAGTACTTC. This chain links TRBV2 with TRBJ2-7, with 8 positions matching TRBD1. After removal of 4 bases from V and 6 bases from J, the junction contained 8 bases not matched to a gene. The CDR3 covers 14 residues. Germline V gene data show CDR1 as SNHLY and CDR2 as FYNNEI.

The rearrangement links TRBV27 to TRBJ1-6; 11 bases are a match to TRBD1. The CDR3 is made up of 16 amino acids. V gave up 5 bases and J gave up 10 bases; unmatched junction bases: 10. Germline CDR1 reads MNHEY; CDR2 reads SMNVEV (reference sequence). CDR3 region: CASSPSADRGRSPLHF. CDR3 in DNA: TGTGCCAGCAGTCCCTCAGCGGACAGGGGGCGATCACCCCTCCACTTT.

This sequence joins TRBV10-2 and TRBJ2-7; 7 positions agree with TRBD1. The CDR3 is 14 residues long. Germline trimming cut 2 bases from V and 0 bases from J; bases unmatched to any gene: 1. Germline values: CDR1 WSHSY, CDR2 SAAADI. CDR3 nucleotide sequence: TGCGCCAGCAGTGAGGGGACAGCCTCCTACGAGCAGTACTTC. Its protein is CASSEGTASYEQYF.

A few counts support this clone. One junction end does not reproduce the germline sequence, and a read error may be involved. V gene TRBV7-7 combines with J gene TRBJ1-1; D uncertain. CDR1 is SSHAT, CDR2 FNYEAQ, per germline (reference sequence). This CDR3 has 13 amino acids. Here the CDR3 DNA reads TGTGCTAGCAGCTTAAGACAAGACACTGAAGCTTTCTTT. Encoded protein: CASSLRQDTEAFF.

This clone has more than one count but fewer than ten. Other DNA sequences in this specimen translate into the identical CDR3. The chain combines TRBV5-5 with TRBJ1-4, with TRBD1 identical over 9 bases. The germline CDR1 and CDR2 sequences are SGHKS and YYEKEE (reference sequence). This CDR3 contains 15 residues. V shed 3 bases, J shed 8 bases, and the junction held 8 bases outside the gene matches. The CDR3 sequence: CASSSPGQGTEKLFF. DNA for the CDR3: TGTGCCAGCAGCTCGCCGGGACAGGGAACCGAAAAACTGTTTTTT.

This clone showed up just a few times. The chain employs TRBV24-1 and TRBJ1-5, with 8 bases identical to TRBD1. The CDR3 length is 14 residues. The germline CDR1 and CDR2 sequences are KGHDR and SFDVKD. With 2 bases clipped from V and 4 bases from J, the junction kept 0 bases outside the gene matches. The CDR3 reads CATSDWTGNQPQHF. The CDR3 bases are TGTGCCACCAGTGATTGGACAGGGAATCAGCCCCAGCATTTT.

The V gene is TRBV6-6, the J gene TRBJ2-7; 7 positions match TRBD1. This CDR3 spans 15 amino acids. J lost 4 bases, V lost 5 bases, and 11 bases had no gene match. In germline, CDR1 is MNHNY, CDR2 SVGAGI (reference sequence). CDR3 loop: CASSDQGDRSYEQYF. DNA for the CDR3: TGTGCCAGCAGTGACCAGGGGGACAGATCGTACGAGCAGTACTTC.

The chain employs TRBV29-1 and TRBJ1-1; 10 bases match TRBD1. With V trimmed by 7 bases and J by 11 bases, 13 bases remained unmatched. The germline CDR1 and CDR2 sequences are SQVTM and ANQGSEA. This CDR3 has 13 amino acids. CDR3 DNA: TGCAGCGCTGACCGGACAGGGGGGAATTGGGCTTTCTTT. It codes for CSADRTGGNWAFF.

The chain links TRBV7-2 to TRBJ1-6, with TRBD1 as a possible D gene (5 bases). The CDR3 has 14 residues. The ends were cut back, 5 bases at V and 8 bases at J, with 13 bases in the middle. CDR1 and CDR2 (germline): SGHTA, FQGNSA. CDR3 region: CASSTYRLDSPLHF. The CDR3 bases are TGTGCCAGCAGCACGTACAGGTTGGATTCACCCCTCCACTTT. The variable domain in full, completed from reference TRBV7-2 and TRBJ1-6, reads GAGVSQSPSNKVTEKGKDVELRCDPISGHTALYWYRQSLGQGLEFLIYFQGNSAPDKSGLPSDRFSAERTGGSVSTLTIQRTQQEDSAVYLCASSTYRLDSPLHFGNGTRLTVT.

The chain has TRBV6-2 or TRBV6-3 and TRBJ1-6, with D hard to call. V was trimmed by 0 bases and J by 7 bases, leaving 4 bases between them. This CDR3 has 13 residues. The germline gives CDR1 MNHEY, CDR2 SVGEGT. The CDR3 DNA reads TGTGCCAGCAGTTACTCGAGGAATTCACCCCTCCACTTT. This sequence encodes CASSYSRNSPLHF.

There are many counts of this clone. The genes are TRBV6-1 and TRBJ1-4; 7 bases fit TRBD1. After removal of 0 bases from V and 10 bases from J, the junction contained 11 bases not matched to a gene. The CDR3 runs to 16 residues. In germline, CDR1 is MNHNS, CDR2 SASEGT. Here the CDR3 DNA reads TGTGCCAGCAGTGAAGCGGTAGAAGGGGGCAGGGGAAAACTGTTTTTT. Translated, it gives CASSEAVEGGRGKLFF.

This clone was recorded many times. J is TRBJ2-5 and V is TRBV2, with unresolved D. The CDR3 totals 13 residues. Trimming removed 5 bases at V and 5 bases at J, with 12 bases between. Germline values: CDR1 SNHLY, CDR2 FYNNEI. The CDR3 region has the DNA TGTGCCAGCAGTCAACAGCAAAGGGAGACCCAGTACTTC. It yields the protein CASSQQQRETQYF.

The chain carries TRBV5-1 and TRBJ2-1, with D maybe TRBD1 (6 bases). The germline gives CDR1 SGHRS, CDR2 YFSETQ. Trimming pared 3 bases from V and 7 bases from J, leaving 17 bases between. This CDR3 is built from 15 residues. DNA for the CDR3: TGCGCCAGCAGCTCCACTCCGACAGGTTCAAATGAGCAGTTCTTC. Translation gives CASSSTPTGSNEQFF.

CDR3 sequence (DNA): TGTGCCACCAACTCACACACCGGGTTGGAGTACGAGCAGTACTTC. Protein sequence: CATNSHTGLEYEQYF. V is TRBV6-5 and J is TRBJ2-7; no firm D call. The germline V gene has CDR1 MNHEY and CDR2 SVGAGI. Trimming stripped 10 bases from V and 4 bases from J, with 23 bases between. The CDR3 covers 15 residues.

As for this clone: This may arise from a read error, as a much more abundant clone is one base away. The J gene is TRBJ1-1, the V gene TRBV30; D gene uncertain. Germline CDR1 and CDR2: GTSNPN and SVGIG (reference sequence). The V and J ends lost 2 bases and 3 bases respectively, with 19 bases between them. The CDR3 spans 16 residues. CDR3 nucleotide sequence: TGTGCCTGGAGTAGCGGGCCTCAAACTTTTCACACTGAAGCTTTCTTT. It translates to CAWSSGPQTFHTEAFF. Combining the CDR3 with reference TRBV30 and TRBJ1-1 gives the whole variable domain SQTIHQWPATLVQPVGSPLSLECTVEGTSNPNLYWYRQAAGRGLQLLFYSVGIGQISSEVPQNLSASRPQDRQFILSSKKLLLSDSGFYLCAWSSGPQTFHTEAFFGQGTRLTVV.

CDR3 bases: TGTGCCGGAGGGACTGCTGGGGTTGGCACTGAAGCTTTCTTT. Its translation: CAGGTAGVGTEAFF. The chain has TRBV7-9 and TRBJ1-1, with a weak D call TRBD1 (5 bases). Trimming took off 11 bases at V and 4 bases at J, with 20 bases between the two ends. Looked up from germline, CDR1 is SEHNR and CDR2 is FQNEAQ (reference sequence). The CDR3 spans 14 residues.